This TCR beta chain was captured by sequencing in a study of Ad26.COV2.S vaccination and SARS-CoV-2 variants (dated by TCRdb to the early 2020s). Study-wide context: Donors in the vaccine arm were drawn from COV1001, a multicentre, randomized, double-blind, placebo-controlled phase I-IIa trial testing Ad26.COV2.S in healthy adults. Blinding of investigators to trial group allocation was maintained during experiments and outcome assessment. Trial participants were randomized into five groups of five, in which low-dose or high-dose Ad26.COV2.S was given once or twice, or placebo was given on both occasions. The specificity and breadth of SARS-CoV-2-reactive T cell receptors after Ad26.COV2.S vaccination were assessed by TCRbeta repertoire sequencing. Ad26.COV2.S was administered intramuscularly at 5 x 10^10 or 1 x 10^11 viral particles, either as a single shot or as two shots given 56 days apart. A total of 32 samples were included in the TCR-sequenced set, comprising around 19 Ad26.COV2.S vaccine recipients, 5 placebo recipients and 8 SARS-CoV-2 convalescent individuals. The paper's findings and limits, for the study overall: The study lacked the statistical power to compare responses across vaccine doses or regimens. The authors noted that total T cell responses may have been underestimated by the TCR breadth and depth analyses. Non-spike TCR breadth was comparable between vaccine and placebo recipients, consistent with the vaccine containing only spike. After vaccination, spike-specific CD8+ and CD4+ T cell responses were reported to show substantial breadth. Higher spike-specific TCR breadth was observed in Ad26.COV2.S recipients than in placebo recipients (P = 0.0014).

A remark on this clone: No antigen is known for it. Base-call qualities are not available, and no considerably larger clone is one nucleotide away.

TCRbeta CDR3 regions were sequenced with the immunoSEQ Assay. After extraction, genomic DNA underwent amplification by bias-controlled multiplex PCR, followed by high-throughput sequencing. For the original study's pipeline: Collapsing and filtering of sequences were performed to quantify the absolute abundance of each unique TCRbeta CDR3 region. T cell fraction was estimated by normalizing TCRbeta template counts to usable DNA, with usable DNA measured through amplification of reference genes found in all nucleated cells. Repertoire TCRs were annotated as SARS-CoV-2-specific by exact matching of V gene, CDR3 amino acid sequence and J gene to a known reactive TCR set. The reference SARS-CoV-2 TCR set was derived from MIRA and filtered for enrichment in COVID-19-positive ImmuneCODE repertoires, a step that removed public or cross-reactive TCRs. Using the MIRA antigens, annotated TCRs were further analysed by specific ORF or by position within an ORF. Depth was the summed frequency of annotated unique rearrangements, while breadth was defined as annotated unique rearrangements over total unique productive rearrangements. Two-sided Wilcoxon rank-sum tests were applied when comparing TCR breadth between groups. What TCRdb holds here is the immuneACCESS table cut down to in-frame rearrangements. Part of the clones is not present; checked against another copy, under half of the missing clones reflect an unresolved V gene, and the others are unexplained. From that table come the V and J calls and clone size; the DNA was used to work out D and trimming. Present in this sample are 300,000 to 500,000 clones, roughly nine tenths of which were seen just once. The top ten clonotypes cover roughly 3% of the sample.

CDR1 SGHVS and CDR2 FQNEAQ are derived from the germline V gene. The trim is 4 bases for V and 6 bases for J, with a gap of 10 bases between the germline ends. The CDR3 sequence holds 13 residues, the cysteine and phenylalanine included. The kept DNA is CDR3 alone, 39 bases in frame from the first base. Sample treatment or condition, as interpreted from the label and publication: around 19 received Ad26.COV2.S at low or high dose, single or two shots; 5 received placebo; per-sample allocation not given. For vaccine and placebo recipients, the sequenced repertoires came from samples collected on day 63 after the first injection. Cohort 1b enrolled around 24 adults aged 18-55 years at a single site in Boston, USA, between 29 July and 7 August 2020. Ad26.COV2.S consisted of a replication-incompetent adenovirus type 26 vector by which a prefusion-stabilized SARS-CoV-2 spike protein from the original Wuhan strain was expressed.

The sequence derives from a person between 18 and 65 years old who received the Ad26.COV2.S COVID-19 vaccine or a placebo. The source material was peripheral blood, sampled in a trial of Ad26.COV2.S vaccine versus placebo. The sequence joins TRBV7-8 to TRBJ2-1, with the identity of the D gene unclear. The DNA sequence is TGTGCCAGCAGCTGGACCCTGGGCAATGAGCAGTTCTTC. It encodes CASSWTLGNEQFF.